This T cell receptor (beta chain) was recovered during a study of T cell repertoires and Cas9 in healthy adults. At the level of the study: SpCas9-reactive CD4 and CD8 T cells were characterized for potency, cytotoxicity and lineage.

Of note for this clone: Antigen specificity is unknown.

Method: immunoSEQ multiplex PCR; TCRdb's copy keeps in-frame clones and lacks some. The sample yields approximately 21,000 clones, roughly nine tenths seen once. Study-wide results and limits: SpCas9-reactive effector T cells were reportedly restrained in vitro by SpCas9-reactive regulatory T cells.

The CDR3 covers 14 residues. Germline CDR1 reads SGHRS; CDR2 reads YFSETQ. V gave up 2 bases and J gave up 4 bases, with 9 bases separating them. This TCR derives from a human donor in good health. The chain recombines TRBV5-1 with TRBJ1-4; D gene unclear. The material sequenced was CD4+ effector T cells (CD127+, CD25-, CD137-, CD154-) from PBMCs; culture status not recorded. CDR3 protein: CASSFRQDNEKLFF. DNA of the CDR3: TGCGCCAGCAGCTTCCGGCAGGATAATGAAAAACTGTTTTTT.